The present TCR beta chain was sequenced within a study of cytomegalovirus exposure and HLA in healthy donors. General observations from the study: Listed as cytomegalovirus-associated were about 160 TCR beta chains.

V dropped 3 bases and J dropped 6; count of bases not matched to a gene: 14. Germline V gene sequence: CDR1 MGHRA, CDR2 YSYEKL. This CDR3 comprises 17 residues. A note on this clone: Its antigen is not known.

Vbeta (60) and Jbeta (13) primers were used in the PCR. Method: immunoSEQ multiplex PCR; TCRdb's copy keeps in-frame clones and lacks some. This table holds some 190,000 clones, about three quarters found once. Sequencing was performed on PBMCs. The origin of this receptor is a man aged 18-30 years in good health and CMV-seronegative. The rearrangement joins TRBV4-1 to TRBJ2-3; 8 nucleotides agree with TRBD2. The CDR3 region has the DNA TGCGCCAGCAGCCATTATCGAGCGGGGGACGGCCGGGATACGCAGTATTTT. Translation: CASSHYRAGDGRDTQYF.